What follows describes a single T cell receptor beta chain. Its antigen remains unidentified. Base qualities are missing; no much larger clone stands one base away. This entry is derived from a study of naive and memory T cell subsets listed by TCRdb under 2017. Turning to the overall study: Sorted naive and memory T cell subsets from peripheral blood were analyzed in the study using a UMI-based, open-source pipeline for TCR alpha and beta sequencing. RNA was DNase-treated and reverse transcribed with TCR constant-region primers, mostly using SuperScript III. The functional CMV T cell responses agreed completely with IgG serology results.

Here is what the overall study found, with its caveats: The repertoire findings for the naive and memory subsets could not be validated against a ground truth because none was available. The abundance of TCRs followed a power law with an exponent that differed between naive and memory subsets yet stayed consistent across the three individuals. After error correction, over 95% of naive TCR sequences appeared only once, giving much steeper abundance distributions than memory subsets. In both CD4 and CD8 cells, a rise in Gini index and a fall in Shannon and inverse Simpson diversity were observed from naive through CM, EM and EMRA. Single alpha or beta chain sequences, rather than paired alpha/beta receptors, were used to define clonotypes. RNA-based TCR counts may be affected by expression changes linked to T cell activation and differentiation. A few larger clonotypes were present in naive repertoires, particularly the CD8 repertoires, and these clonotypes were possibly memory cells re-expressing CD45RA.

The protocol used for the library was UMI-ligation and nested PCR. To cover both TRBC1 and TRBC2, the beta constant-region primer consisted of an equimolar mix of two oligonucleotides. Four rounds of PCR, combining the SP2 primer with nested alpha and beta constant-region primers, were used to amplify the ligated cDNA. A single-stranded oligonucleotide containing the SP2 primer and a 12-nucleotide UMI was joined to the 3' end of the cDNA by T4 RNA ligase 1. Incubation of the ligation reaction lasted about 19-24 hours at 16 degrees C. PCR2 was typically run as a SYBR Green qPCR and stopped at a predetermined threshold to prevent over-amplification. Apart from the first purification, every purification step used Agencourt AMPure XP magnetic beads. Libraries were quantified by Qubit and checked on a TapeStation, where a main peak was expected near 650 bp. Pooled libraries were sequenced on an Illumina MiSeq using v2 2x251 paired-end kits, and typically roughly 0.95-2.2 million reads were obtained per sample. Libraries were pooled at approximately 4 nM per sample, and 5-7% PhiX was added to improve cluster recognition. Turning to the authors' computational methods: Decombinator assigned V and J genes to Demultiplexor-processed FASTQ reads by tag matching, allowing a single base-pair mismatch. Collapsinator relied on UMIs to fix sequencing errors as well as frequency errors caused by PCR heterogeneity. TCRs were translated and CDR3s were extracted from the conserved cysteine to the FGXG phenylalanine by CDR3Translator, with non-productive sequences being flagged. Gini, Shannon entropy and inverse Simpson indices were computed after subsampling the repertoires to the same number of UMI-defined TCRs. Power-law fits to clonotype abundance distributions were performed by maximum likelihood within the linear range. When run on a single naive CD8 sample, MIGEC and the pipeline yielded similar UMI counts, similar unique TCR numbers and similar clonal distributions. One analysis removed from the naive repertoire any naive TCRs that were also found in any memory subset from the same donor. The repertoires were searched for several thousand CMV-associated CDR3 sequences that had been compiled from VDJdb and a published dataset. The public reads were reanalyzed by TCRdb: fastp trimming at Q25, MiXCR alignment, in-frame beta chains only. CDR3 protein sequences are deduplicated, and each keeps its most common genes and DNA. It is TCRdb's table, rather than the study itself, that gives the V and J calls and clone size. A total of about 150,000 distinct CDR3 sequences appear in this sample, 22% of them only once. Jointly, the top ten make up about 0.11% of the sample.

Separate amplification of TCR alpha and beta chain libraries was performed from the second PCR step onward. CMV status of each donor was established by measuring IFNgamma production from CD4+ T cells after fresh PBMCs were stimulated overnight with CMV viral lysate. CD4 T cells were positively selected using Miltenyi beads, after which CD8 T cells were positively selected from the CD4-negative fraction. Cells were stained for CD3, CD4, CD8, CD45RA, CD27 and a live/dead dye and were sorted on a BD Aria II into four subsets based on CD45RA and CD27. Three healthy volunteers provided blood, and each donor's sample was split into CD4 and CD8 T cells and then further divided into four differentiation subsets. About 110 ml of peripheral blood was drawn per donor, and PBMC were isolated by Ficoll-Paque PLUS density-gradient centrifugation. After sorting, cells were lysed in RLT buffer, RNA was extracted using a Qiagen RNeasy kit, and the extracted RNA was stored at -80 degrees C.

Material: naive CD4+ T cells from blood. The intended sense of this specimen's cell subset or site label: naive T cells, CD45RA high CD27+. The clonotype comes from a human donor in good health.

The CDR3 region: CSGGTSTDTQYF. DNA sequence: TGCAGCGGAGGGACTAGCACAGATACGCAGTATTTT. The sequence links TRBV29-1 to TRBJ2-3, with TRBD2 perhaps the D gene, on 6 matching bases. The germline ends are 8 bases apart after V is trimmed by 7 bases and J by 0 bases. Based on the germline V gene, the CDR1 and CDR2 sequences are SQVTM and ANQGSEA. The CDR3 numbers 12 residues from cysteine through phenylalanine. Just CDR3 DNA is preserved here, 36 bases in frame from base 1.